This T cell receptor (beta chain) originates from a study of T cell changes during pregnancy in multiple sclerosis. Repertoires were generated with immunoSEQ multiplex PCR, while TCRdb's copy carries only in-frame clones and drops some. Here the sample spans about 51,000 clones, roughly 93% being singletons. The sequencing used peripheral blood, collected in the second trimester of pregnancy. This TCR came from a female donor with multiple sclerosis, enrolled in a pregnancy study.

This chain's CDR3 is CATSSRGGGDTDTQYF. CDR3 nucleotides: TGTGCCACCAGCAGCCGCGGGGGAGGGGACACAGATACGCAGTATTTT. This chain uses TRBV15 with TRBJ2-3; 7 bases align to TRBD2. Germline V gives CDR1 LNHNV, CDR2 YYDKDF (reference sequence). J lost 2 bases, V lost 3 bases, and 8 bases had no gene match. The CDR3 contains 16 residues.